Each of the 17 T cell receptor beta chains below was sequenced from the same sample in a study of blood T cell repertoires in COVID-19. Sequenced by immunoSEQ multiplex PCR; TCRdb stores in-frame clones only, minus some. The repertoire consists of 350,000 to 450,000 clones, with roughly 85% occurring once and the leading ten covering 3% to 4%. The specimen was peripheral blood. These TCRs come from a woman under 30 with acute or convalescent COVID-19.

DNA of the CDR3: TGTGCTAGTGGTTTGCCCAACATCCTAGCGGGACTACAAGAGACCCAGTACTTC. Protein: CASGLPNILAGLQETQYF. The genes are TRBV12-5 and TRBJ2-5, with 9 bases fitting TRBD2. Germline V gives CDR1 LGHNT, CDR2 FRNRAP. The junction had 12 bases not matched to a gene; V was cut back by 2 bases and J by 2 bases. This CDR3 has 18 residues.

The V and J genes are TRBV7-9 and TRBJ2-3; 7 bases agree with TRBD2. Germline trimming cut 5 bases from V and 6 bases from J; bases unmatched to any gene: 11. Germline V gene lookup returns CDR1 SEHNR and CDR2 FQNEAQ (reference sequence). The CDR3 is 15 residues long. CDR3 loop: CASSPSGGGGDTQYF. For the CDR3, the DNA is TGTGCCAGCAGCCCATCCGGCGGGGGTGGGGATACGCAGTATTTT.

CDR3 sequence (DNA): TGCGCCAGCAGACCAGGACTAGCGGATATATTCACAGATACGCAGTATTTT. This sequence encodes CASRPGLADIFTDTQYF. V gene TRBV5-1 combines with J gene TRBJ2-3; 10 bases are a match to TRBD2. This CDR3 spans 17 amino acids. Germline V gene data show CDR1 as SGHRS and CDR2 as YFSETQ. J lost 2 bases, V lost 5 bases, and 11 bases had no gene match.

The chain is built from TRBV7-8 and TRBJ1-1; 9 positions match TRBD1. CDR3 length: 17 amino acids. The V segment lost 4 bases and the J segment 6 bases; nucleotides outside the gene matches: 15. Germline assignment: CDR1 SGHVS and CDR2 FQNEAQ. CDR3 amino acids: CASSSLTLTGGSSEAFF. The CDR3 DNA is TGTGCCAGCAGCTCCTTGACTTTGACAGGGGGGTCTTCTGAAGCTTTCTTT.

V gene TRBV6-2 or TRBV6-3 combines with J gene TRBJ2-7; a possible D gene is TRBD2 (6 bases). CDR3 length: 15 amino acids. The ends were cut back, 4 bases at V and 2 bases at J, with 15 bases in the middle. The germline gives CDR1 MNHEY, CDR2 SVGEGT. CDR3 protein: CASSFIRDLPYEQYF. The DNA of the CDR3 is TGTGCCAGCAGTTTCATCCGGGACTTACCCTACGAGCAGTACTTC.

The V and J genes are TRBV11-2 and TRBJ2-1; a weak D match, TRBD2 (5 bases). The CDR3 length is 15 residues. Germline V CDR1 and CDR2: SGHAT, FQNNGV. Trimming removed 8 bases at V and 8 bases at J, with 22 bases between. The CDR3 DNA reads as TGTGCCAGCTTCATACGGGGTGATACCCCCCATGAGCAGTTCTTC. It specifies CASFIRGDTPHEQFF. Full variable domain (outside the CDR3, taken from reference TRBV11-2 and TRBJ2-1): EAGVAQSPRYKIIEKRQSVAFWCNPISGHATLYWYQQILGQGPKLLIQFQNNGVVDDSQLPKDRFSAERLKGVDSTLKIQPAKLEDSAVYLCASFIRGDTPHEQFFGPGTRLTVL.

V is TRBV5-1 and J is TRBJ1-6; no clear D gene. Between the trimmed V and J ends, which lost 0 bases and 5 bases, there was a span of 6 bases. The CDR3 is 14 residues long. The germline V gene has CDR1 SGHRS and CDR2 YFSETQ. The CDR3 protein is CASSLDQNNSPLHF. The CDR3 nucleotides read TGCGCCAGCAGCTTGGACCAGAATAATTCACCCCTCCACTTT.

The chain is built from TRBV29-1 and TRBJ2-3, with 8 bases fitting TRBD1. This CDR3 is built from 14 residues. With V trimmed by 7 bases and J by 0 bases, 6 bases remained unmatched. Germline V gene lookup returns CDR1 SQVTM and CDR2 ANQGSEA. CDR3 loop: CSEGTGGSTDTQYF. The CDR3 nucleotides read TGCAGCGAAGGGACAGGCGGAAGCACAGATACGCAGTATTTT.

The DNA of the CDR3 is TGTGCCAGCAGGTTGCTAGCGTCCGGTCCAAATGAGCAGTTCTTC. Translation: CASRLLASGPNEQFF. This chain connects TRBV2 to TRBJ2-1; D might be TRBD2 (6 bases). Germline V lookup: CDR1 SNHLY, CDR2 FYNNEI. Trimming took off 6 bases at V and 7 bases at J, with 19 bases between the two ends. The CDR3 runs 15 residues.

V usage is TRBV3-1 (or the pseudogene TRBV3-2) and J usage is TRBJ2-7; 10 bases fit TRBD2. Germline V CDR1 and CDR2: LGHDT, YNNKEL (reference sequence). V gave up 4 bases and J gave up 2 bases; unmatched junction bases: 5. This CDR3 region has 15 residues. The CDR3 nucleotides are TGTGCCAGCAGCCCCAATAGCGGGGGGACCTACGAGCAGTACTTC. Encoded protein: CASSPNSGGTYEQYF.

The V and J genes are TRBV10-3 and TRBJ1-4; D is unclear. Germline V gene lookup returns CDR1 ENHRY and CDR2 SYGVKD. Trimming shortened V by 0 bases and J by 4 bases, and 6 bases separated the two germline ends. CDR3 length: 14 amino acids. The CDR3 loop is CAISESTDNEKLFF. Here the CDR3 DNA reads TGTGCCATCAGTGAGTCAACAGATAATGAAAAACTGTTTTTT.

This CDR3 is CASSIGGGEQYF. The CDR3 DNA follows: TGTGCCAGTAGTATCGGGGGTGGGGAGCAGTACTTC. The chain joins TRBV19 to TRBJ2-7, with D possibly TRBD2 on 6 matching bases. The CDR3 has 12 amino acids. Germline values: CDR1 LNHDA, CDR2 SQIVND (reference sequence). The ends were cut back, 3 bases at V and 7 bases at J, with 10 bases in the middle.

V is TRBV28 and J is TRBJ2-3; 9 bases are a match to TRBD1. V dropped 5 bases and J dropped 0; count of bases not matched to a gene: 9. The CDR3 totals 17 residues. Germline V CDR1 and CDR2: MDHEN, SYDVKM. The DNA of the CDR3 is TGTGCCAGCAGTGCACAGGGGGCCCAGGCTAGCACAGATACGCAGTATTTT. Amino acid sequence: CASSAQGAQASTDTQYF.

The rearrangement uses TRBV6-5 and TRBJ1-6; D might be TRBD1 (5 bases). Germline V lookup: CDR1 MNHEY, CDR2 SVGAGI. This CDR3 comprises 13 residues. The V end lost 4 bases, the J end lost 8 bases, and 9 bases lay between the germline ends. For the CDR3, the DNA is TGTGCCAGCAGTTCCCTAGGGGATTCACCCCTCCACTTT. Amino acids: CASSSLGDSPLHF.

The DNA of the CDR3 is TGCGCCAGCAGCCTGACTAGCACTAACGGGGAGCTGTTTTTT. Protein: CASSLTSTNGELFF. The chain uses TRBV5-1 and TRBJ2-2; 7 positions agree with TRBD2. The CDR3 is made up of 14 amino acids. Germline V gene sequence: CDR1 SGHRS, CDR2 YFSETQ. V was clipped by 4 bases and J by 7 bases; unmatched bases: 7.

The rearrangement joins TRBV30 to TRBJ1-3; perhaps TRBD1 as D (6 bases). The V end was cut by 5 bases, the J end by 1 base, with 15 bases between. Looked up from germline, CDR1 is GTSNPN and CDR2 is SVGIG (reference sequence). CDR3 length equals 15 residues. The CDR3 spells CAWAHQQGSGNTIYF. DNA of the CDR3: TGTGCCTGGGCCCACCAACAGGGATCTGGAAACACCATATATTTT.

This chain uses TRBV12-5 with TRBJ2-5; 12 bases are a match to TRBD2. Germline V lookup: CDR1 LGHNT, CDR2 FRNRAP. CDR3 length equals 18 residues. V trimming: 9 bases; J trimming: 4 bases; junction bases outside the gene matches: 18. As DNA, the CDR3 is TGTGCTAGCCAGGATCGGGAATTACTAGCGGGGGGTAGAGAGACCCAGTACTTC. Translating gives CASQDRELLAGGRETQYF.